This T cell receptor beta chain originates from a study of blood T cell repertoires in COVID-19. Study summary: T cells, B-cell-depleted T cells, or PBMCs provided the cDNA or gDNA that served as material.

Germline assignment: CDR1 SQVTM and CDR2 ANQGSEA. With 1 base removed from V and 2 bases from J, the gap between germline ends came to 17 bases. This CDR3 region has 16 residues. Here immunoSEQ multiplex PCR was the method, and the copy in TCRdb shows in-frame clones only, minus some. The sample shows 250,000 or so clones, about 80% of them seen only once. Assignment of participants to cohorts was predicated upon participant-reported clinical history. Donors of Cohort 3 who recovered were those that had two negative PCRs, clearance, or symptom resolution. Sequences were obtained from PBMCs or T cells enriched from blood (not recorded which). The receptor comes from a man aged 50 to 60 who had recovered from COVID-19. The rearrangement joins TRBV29-1 to TRBJ2-5, with a weak D call TRBD1 (6 bases). The CDR3 DNA reads as TGCAGCGTTGAAGGCGGACGGGACATTCCTCAAGAGACCCAGTACTTC. Encoded protein: CSVEGGRDIPQETQYF.